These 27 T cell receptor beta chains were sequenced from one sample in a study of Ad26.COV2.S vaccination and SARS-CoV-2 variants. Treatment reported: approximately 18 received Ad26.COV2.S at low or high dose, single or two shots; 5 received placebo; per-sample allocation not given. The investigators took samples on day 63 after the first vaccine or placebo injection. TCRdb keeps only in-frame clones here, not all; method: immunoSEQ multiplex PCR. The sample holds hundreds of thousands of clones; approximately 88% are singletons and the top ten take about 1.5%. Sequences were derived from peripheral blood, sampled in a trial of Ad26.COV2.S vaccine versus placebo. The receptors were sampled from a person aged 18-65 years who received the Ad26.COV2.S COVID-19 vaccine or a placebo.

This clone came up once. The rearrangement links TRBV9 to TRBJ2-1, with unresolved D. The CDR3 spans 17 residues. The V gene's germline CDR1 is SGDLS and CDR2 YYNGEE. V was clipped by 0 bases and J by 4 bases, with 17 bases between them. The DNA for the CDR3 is TGTGCCAGCAGCGTAGCTACCAGACTGGATCGGTACAATGAGCAGTTCTTC. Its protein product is CASSVATRLDRYNEQFF.

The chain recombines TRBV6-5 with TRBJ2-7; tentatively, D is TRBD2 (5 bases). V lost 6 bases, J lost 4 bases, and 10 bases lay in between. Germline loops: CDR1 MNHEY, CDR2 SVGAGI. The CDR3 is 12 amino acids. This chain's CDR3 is CASSQRGYEQYF. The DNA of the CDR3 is TGTGCCAGCAGCCAACGAGGGTACGAGCAGTACTTC.

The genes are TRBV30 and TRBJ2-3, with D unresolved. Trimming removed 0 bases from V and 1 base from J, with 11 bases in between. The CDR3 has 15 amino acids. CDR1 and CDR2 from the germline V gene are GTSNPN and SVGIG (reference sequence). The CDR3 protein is CAWSVLYLGTDTQYF. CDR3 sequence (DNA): TGTGCCTGGAGTGTACTGTATCTTGGCACAGATACGCAGTATTTT.

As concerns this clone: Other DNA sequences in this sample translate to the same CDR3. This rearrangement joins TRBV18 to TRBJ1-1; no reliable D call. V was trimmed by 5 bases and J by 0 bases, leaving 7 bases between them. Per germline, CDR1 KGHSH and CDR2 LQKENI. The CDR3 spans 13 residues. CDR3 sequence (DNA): TGTGCCAGCTCATCAACAGTGAACACTGAAGCTTTCTTT. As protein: CASSSTVNTEAFF.

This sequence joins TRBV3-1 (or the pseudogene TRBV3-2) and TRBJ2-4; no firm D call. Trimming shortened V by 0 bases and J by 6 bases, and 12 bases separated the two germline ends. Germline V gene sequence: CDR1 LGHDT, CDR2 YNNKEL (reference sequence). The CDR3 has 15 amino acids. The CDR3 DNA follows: TGTGCCAGCAGCCAAGATCTTGGCGGTAGAAACATTCAGTACTTC. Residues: CASSQDLGGRNIQYF.

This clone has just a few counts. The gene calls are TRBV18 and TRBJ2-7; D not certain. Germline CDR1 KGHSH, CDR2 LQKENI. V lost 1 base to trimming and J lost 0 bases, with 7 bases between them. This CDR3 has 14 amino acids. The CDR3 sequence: CASSPLATSYEQYF. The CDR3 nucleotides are TGTGCCAGCTCACCACTAGCCACCTCCTACGAGCAGTACTTC.

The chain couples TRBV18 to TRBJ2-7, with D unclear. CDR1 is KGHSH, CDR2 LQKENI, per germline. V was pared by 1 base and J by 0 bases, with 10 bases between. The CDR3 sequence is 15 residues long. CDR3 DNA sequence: TGTGCCAGCTCACCACGACAAGGAAGCTCCTACGAGCAGTACTTC. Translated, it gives CASSPRQGSSYEQYF.

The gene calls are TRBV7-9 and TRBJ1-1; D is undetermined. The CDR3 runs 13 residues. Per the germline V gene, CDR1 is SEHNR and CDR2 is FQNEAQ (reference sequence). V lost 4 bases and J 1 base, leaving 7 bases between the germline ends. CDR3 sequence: CASSSYRNTEAFF. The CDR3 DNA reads TGTGCCAGCAGCTCCTACAGGAACACTGAAGCTTTCTTT.

Written as DNA, the CDR3 is TGTGCCAGCAGGGGGACAGGGTCCTACGAGCAGTACTTC. It specifies CASRGTGSYEQYF. The chain carries TRBV3-1 (or the pseudogene TRBV3-2) and TRBJ2-7; 9 nucleotides match TRBD1. Germline V gene lookup returns CDR1 LGHDT and CDR2 YNNKEL (reference sequence). J lost 1 base, V lost 6 bases, and 1 base had no gene match. The CDR3 has 13 amino acids.

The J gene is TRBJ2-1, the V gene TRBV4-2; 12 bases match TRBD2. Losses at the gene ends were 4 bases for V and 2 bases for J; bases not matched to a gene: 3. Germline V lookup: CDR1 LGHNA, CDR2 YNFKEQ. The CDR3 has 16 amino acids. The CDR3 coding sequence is TGTGCCAGCAGCCTAAGGACTAGCGGGACCTACAATGAGCAGTTCTTC. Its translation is CASSLRTSGTYNEQFF.

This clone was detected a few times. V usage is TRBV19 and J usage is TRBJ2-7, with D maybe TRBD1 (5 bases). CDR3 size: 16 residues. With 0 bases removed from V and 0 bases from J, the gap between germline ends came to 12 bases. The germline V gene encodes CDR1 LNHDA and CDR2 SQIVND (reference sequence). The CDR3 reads CASSIDFTGSSYEQYF. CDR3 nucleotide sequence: TGTGCCAGTAGTATAGATTTTACAGGATCCTCCTACGAGCAGTACTTC. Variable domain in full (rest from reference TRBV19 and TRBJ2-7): DGGITQSPKYLFRKEGQNVTLSCEQNLNHDAMYWYRQDPGQGLRLIYYSQIVNDFQKGDIAEGYSVSREKKESFPLTVTSAQKNPTAFYLCASSIDFTGSSYEQYFGPGTRLTVT.

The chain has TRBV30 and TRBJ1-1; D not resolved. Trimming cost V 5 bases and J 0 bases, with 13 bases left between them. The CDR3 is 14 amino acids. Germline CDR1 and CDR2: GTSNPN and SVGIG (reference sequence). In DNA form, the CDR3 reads TGTGCCTGGCGGAGTCGTCGGATGAACACTGAAGCTTTCTTT. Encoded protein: CAWRSRRMNTEAFF.

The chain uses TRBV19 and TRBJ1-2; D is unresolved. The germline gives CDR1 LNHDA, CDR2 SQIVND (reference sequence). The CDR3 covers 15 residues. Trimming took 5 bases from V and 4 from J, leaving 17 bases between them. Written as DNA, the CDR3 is TGTGCCAGTAGTGCCCAGAATCACAAGGGCTATGGCTACACCTTC. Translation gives CASSAQNHKGYGYTF.

CDR3 loop: CASSPGWAGAGDEQFF. The CDR3 DNA reads as TGTGCCAGCAGTCCAGGGTGGGCGGGAGCGGGCGATGAGCAGTTCTTC. The chain joins TRBV5-6 to TRBJ2-1, with 7 bases fitting TRBD2. This CDR3 spans 16 amino acids. Looked up from germline, CDR1 is SGHDT and CDR2 is YYEEEE. V trimming: 5 bases; J trimming: 8 bases; junction bases outside the gene matches: 16. Full variable domain (outside the CDR3, taken from reference TRBV5-6 and TRBJ2-1): DAGVTQSPTHLIKTRGQQVTLRCSPKSGHDTVSWYQQALGQGPQFIFQYYEEEERQRGNFPDRFSGHQFPNYSSELNVNALLLGDSALYLCASSPGWAGAGDEQFFGPGTRLTVL.

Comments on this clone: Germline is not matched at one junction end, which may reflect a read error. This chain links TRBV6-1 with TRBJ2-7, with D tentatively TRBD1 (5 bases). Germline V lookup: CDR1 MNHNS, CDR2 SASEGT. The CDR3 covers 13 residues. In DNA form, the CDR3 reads TGTGCCAGCAGTGAAGCAAGGGGAAACACCCATTTCTTC. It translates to CASSEARGNTHFF.

The chain's CDR3 is CASSSRLAGDSYEQYF. Here the CDR3 DNA reads TGTGCCAGCAGCTCCCGACTAGCGGGGGATTCCTACGAGCAGTACTTC. The V call is TRBV7-6, the J call TRBJ2-7; 12 bases are a match to TRBD2. CDR1 is SGHVS and CDR2 is FNYEAQ in the germline V gene. There are 16 residues in the CDR3. Trimming at V came to 4 bases and at J to 1 base, leaving 5 bases not matched to a gene.

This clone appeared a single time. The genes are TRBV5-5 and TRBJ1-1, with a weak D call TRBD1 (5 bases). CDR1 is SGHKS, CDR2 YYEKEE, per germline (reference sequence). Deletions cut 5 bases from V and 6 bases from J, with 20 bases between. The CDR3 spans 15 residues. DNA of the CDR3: TGTGCCAGCAGGGGGCCGGGGCGGGGATGGGCTGAAGCTTTCTTT. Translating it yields CASRGPGRGWAEAFF.

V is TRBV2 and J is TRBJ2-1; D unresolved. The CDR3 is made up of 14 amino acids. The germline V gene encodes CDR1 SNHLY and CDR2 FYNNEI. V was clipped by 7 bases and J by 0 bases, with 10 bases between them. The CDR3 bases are TGTGCCAGCACACCACAAATCTCCTACAATGAGCAGTTCTTC. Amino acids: CASTPQISYNEQFF.

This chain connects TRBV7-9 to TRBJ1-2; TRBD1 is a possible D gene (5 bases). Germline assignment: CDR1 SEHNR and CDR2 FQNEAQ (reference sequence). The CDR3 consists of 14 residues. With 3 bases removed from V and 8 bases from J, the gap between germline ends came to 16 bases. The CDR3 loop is CASSLQGPISGYTF. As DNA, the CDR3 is TGTGCCAGCAGCTTGCAGGGTCCAATCAGCGGCTACACCTTC.

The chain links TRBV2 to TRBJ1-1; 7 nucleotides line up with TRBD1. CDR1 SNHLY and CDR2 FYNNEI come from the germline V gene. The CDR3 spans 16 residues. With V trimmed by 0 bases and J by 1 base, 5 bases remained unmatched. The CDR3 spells CASSEALGTANTEAFF. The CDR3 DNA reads TGTGCCAGCAGTGAAGCGCTTGGGACAGCGAACACTGAAGCTTTCTTT. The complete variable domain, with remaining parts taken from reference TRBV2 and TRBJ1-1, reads EPEVTQTPSHQVTQMGQEVILRCVPISNHLYFYWYRQILGQKVEFLVSFYNNEISEKSEIFDDQFSVERPDGSNFTLKIRSTKLEDSAMYFCASSEALGTANTEAFFGQGTRLTVV.

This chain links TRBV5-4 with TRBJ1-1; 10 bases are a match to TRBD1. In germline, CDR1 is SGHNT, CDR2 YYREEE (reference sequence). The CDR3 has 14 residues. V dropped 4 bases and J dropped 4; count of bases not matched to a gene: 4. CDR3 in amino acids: CASSDRGRGTEAFF. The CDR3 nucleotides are TGTGCCAGCAGCGACAGGGGGCGCGGCACTGAAGCTTTCTTT.

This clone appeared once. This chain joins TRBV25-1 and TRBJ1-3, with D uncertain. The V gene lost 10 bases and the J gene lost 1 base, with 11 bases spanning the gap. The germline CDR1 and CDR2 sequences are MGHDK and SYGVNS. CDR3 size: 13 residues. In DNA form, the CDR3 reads TGTGCCACCCGGGAGAGTTCTGGAAACACCATATATTTT. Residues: CATRESSGNTIYF.

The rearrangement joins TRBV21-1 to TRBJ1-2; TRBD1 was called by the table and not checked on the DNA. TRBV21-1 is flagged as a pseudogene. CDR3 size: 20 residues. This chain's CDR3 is CASSKAFRGGFTALGYGYTF. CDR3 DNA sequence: TGTGCCAGCAGCAAAGCTTTTAGAGGGGGCTTTACAGCGCTTGGCTATGGCTACACCTTC.

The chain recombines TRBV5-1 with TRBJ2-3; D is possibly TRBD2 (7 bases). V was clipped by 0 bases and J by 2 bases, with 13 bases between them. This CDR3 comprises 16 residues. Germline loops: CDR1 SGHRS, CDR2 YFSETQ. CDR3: CASSLGQAGHTDTQYF. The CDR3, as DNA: TGCGCCAGCAGCTTGGGGCAAGCGGGACACACAGATACGCAGTATTTT.

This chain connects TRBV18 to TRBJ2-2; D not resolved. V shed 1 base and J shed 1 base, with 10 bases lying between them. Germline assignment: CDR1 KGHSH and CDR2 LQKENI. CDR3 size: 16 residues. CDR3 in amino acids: CASSPQVPENTGELFF. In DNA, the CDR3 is TGTGCCAGCTCACCACAGGTACCTGAGAACACCGGGGAGCTGTTTTTT.

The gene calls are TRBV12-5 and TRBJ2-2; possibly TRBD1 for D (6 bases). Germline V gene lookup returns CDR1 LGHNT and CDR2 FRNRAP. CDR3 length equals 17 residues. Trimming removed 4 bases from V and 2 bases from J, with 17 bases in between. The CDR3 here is CASGSNPTGRNTGELFF. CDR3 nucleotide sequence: TGTGCTAGTGGTTCAAATCCGACAGGAAGAAACACCGGGGAGCTGTTTTTT.

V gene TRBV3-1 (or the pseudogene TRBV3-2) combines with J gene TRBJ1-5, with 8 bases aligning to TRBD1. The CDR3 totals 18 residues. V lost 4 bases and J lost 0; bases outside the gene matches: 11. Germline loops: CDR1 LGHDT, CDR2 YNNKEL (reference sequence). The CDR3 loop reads CASSPQGAHLYSNQPQHF. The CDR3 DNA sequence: TGTGCCAGCAGCCCCCAGGGGGCGCACCTATATAGCAATCAGCCCCAGCATTTT.